The next 26 T cell receptor beta chains were all read from a single sample in a study of TIL therapy for anti-PD-1-resistant metastatic lung cancer. Sequencing used immunoSEQ v3. TCRdb's copy holds only in-frame clones and misses some; the assay was immunoSEQ multiplex PCR. This table holds tens of thousands of clones, less than 85% found once. Specified time point: pre-treatment sample, taken before nivolumab and TIL therapy. Tumor tissue came from excised metastases, mostly pleural nodules or supraclavicular lymph nodes. Specimen: tumor tissue, collected at baseline. These receptors all stem from a person between 25 and 80 years old with non-small cell lung cancer.

The sample holds a few counts of this clone. The J gene is TRBJ2-4, the V gene TRBV9, with TRBD1 identical over 9 bases. The ends lost 4 bases at V and 1 base at J; junction bases unmatched: 6. In germline, CDR1 is SGDLS, CDR2 YYNGEE. The CDR3 extends over 16 amino acids. The CDR3, as DNA: TGTGCCAGCAGCCCAGGGACAGGGTTGGCCAAAAACATTCAGTACTTC. It yields the protein CASSPGTGLAKNIQYF.

The chain has TRBV5-1 and TRBJ1-5, with D unresolved. The CDR3 sequence is 13 residues long. Trimming stripped 0 bases from V and 1 base from J, with 2 bases between. The germline gives CDR1 SGHRS, CDR2 YFSETQ. The CDR3 DNA sequence: TGCGCCAGCAGCTTGGACAGCAATCAGCCCCAGCATTTT. It codes for CASSLDSNQPQHF.

The chain employs TRBV7-9 and TRBJ1-1; possibly TRBD1 for D (6 bases). The V gene lost 0 bases and the J gene lost 4 bases, with 15 bases spanning the gap. CDR3 length equals 16 residues. Germline CDR1 is SEHNR and CDR2 is FQNEAQ (reference sequence). CDR3 sequence reads: CASSLAEGGRFTEAFF. The CDR3 DNA reads TGTGCCAGCAGCTTAGCGGAGGGGGGGAGGTTCACTGAAGCTTTCTTT.

This clone was detected once. The gene calls are TRBV7-8 and TRBJ1-1; D unresolved. The germline V gene encodes CDR1 SGHVS and CDR2 FQNEAQ. The V gene lost 3 bases and the J gene lost 3 bases, with 2 bases spanning the gap. The CDR3 spans 11 residues. The CDR3 bases are TGTGCCAGCAGCTTCGACACTGAAGCTTTCTTT. This gives the protein CASSFDTEAFF.

The CDR3 loop reads CASSEYGTGFINTGELFF. CDR3 in DNA: TGTGCCAGCAGTGAATACGGGACAGGGTTCATAAACACCGGGGAGCTGTTTTTT. The chain recombines TRBV2 with TRBJ2-2, with 9 bases that match TRBD1. In germline, CDR1 is SNHLY, CDR2 FYNNEI. The CDR3 is 18 residues long. J gave up 2 bases and V 2 bases, and 9 bases lay outside the gene matches.

The chain links TRBV30 to TRBJ2-3, with no clear D. V was shortened by 5 bases and J by 1 base, with 13 bases between the two germline ends. The CDR3 is made up of 14 amino acids. Looked up from germline, CDR1 is GTSNPN and CDR2 is SVGIG (reference sequence). CDR3 protein: CAWAPKVGTDTQYF. The CDR3 DNA is TGTGCCTGGGCCCCGAAGGTAGGCACAGATACGCAGTATTTT.

This clone was observed a handful of times. The V call is TRBV6-1, the J call TRBJ2-3, with 9 bases identical to TRBD1. Germline V gene lookup returns CDR1 MNHNS and CDR2 SASEGT. This CDR3 region has 15 residues. Unmatched junction bases numbered 8, after V lost 6 bases and J lost 4 bases. CDR3 residues: CASSLVNRGPDTQYF. The CDR3 DNA follows: TGTGCCAGCAGCCTAGTGAACAGGGGGCCAGATACGCAGTATTTT.

The V call is TRBV29-1, the J call TRBJ2-1; 7 bases fit TRBD2. This CDR3 is 13 amino acids long. The germline V gene has CDR1 SQVTM and CDR2 ANQGSEA. The ends lost 2 bases at V and 4 bases at J; junction bases unmatched: 2. The CDR3 here is CSVEQGGYNEQFF. The CDR3, as DNA: TGCAGCGTTGAACAGGGAGGGTACAATGAGCAGTTCTTC.

This chain connects TRBV19 to TRBJ2-5; D gene ambiguous. The CDR3 sequence is 13 residues long. CDR1 and CDR2 from the germline V gene are LNHDA and SQIVND (reference sequence). V lost 5 bases and J lost 4, with 11 bases in between. The CDR3 reads CASSADVGETQYF. The CDR3 coding sequence is TGTGCCAGTAGTGCGGACGTGGGAGAGACCCAGTACTTC.

This chain joins TRBV5-7 and TRBJ2-7; D may be TRBD1 or TRBD2 (5 bases each). TRBV5-7 is an ORF, and what it does is uncertain. Trimming shortened V by 4 bases and J by 9 bases, and 20 bases separated the two germline ends. The CDR3 is made up of 14 amino acids. DNA for the CDR3: TGTGCCAGCAGCCACGGGACGCATGGGTGGGCGCAGTACTTC. This translates into CASSHGTHGWAQYF.

The chain joins TRBV29-1 to TRBJ2-5; D is possibly TRBD2 (5 bases). V shed 7 bases and J shed 2 bases, with 11 bases lying between them. Germline loops: CDR1 SQVTM, CDR2 ANQGSEA. The CDR3 extends over 12 amino acids. CDR3 amino acids: CSGLPGQETQYF. DNA of the CDR3: TGCAGCGGACTGCCGGGACAAGAGACCCAGTACTTC.

V usage is TRBV6-1 and J usage is TRBJ1-2, with D uncertain. The germline V and J ends were trimmed by 6 bases and 6 bases, with 14 bases remaining between them. Germline CDR1 is MNHNS and CDR2 is SASEGT. The CDR3 is 13 amino acids. CDR3 region: CASSATVSDGYTF. The CDR3 nucleotides are TGTGCCAGCAGCGCTACAGTATCCGATGGCTACACCTTC.

In this sample, this clone turned up once. The V call is TRBV7-9, the J call TRBJ1-4; perhaps TRBD1 as D (5 bases). The CDR3 contains 13 residues. CDR1 is SEHNR and CDR2 is FQNEAQ in the germline V gene (reference sequence). V lost 6 bases, J lost 4 bases, and 9 bases lay in between. The CDR3 coding sequence is TGTGCCAGCAGTTCAGGGTTTAATGAAAAACTGTTTTTT. Protein product: CASSSGFNEKLFF.

The CDR3 loop is CASSYDYLSNEQFF. The CDR3 DNA sequence: TGTGCCAGCAGTTATGATTACTTGTCCAATGAGCAGTTCTTC. The chain combines TRBV6-6 with TRBJ2-1; D gene unclear. Germline V gene sequence: CDR1 MNHNY, CDR2 SVGAGI (reference sequence). V lost 3 bases and J lost 6, with 12 bases in between. This CDR3 has 14 amino acids.

The chain combines TRBV6-1 with TRBJ2-7; no firm D call. CDR3 length: 14 amino acids. V shed 11 bases and J shed 4 bases, with 21 bases lying between them. Per the germline V gene, CDR1 is MNHNS and CDR2 is SASEGT. Here the CDR3 reads CAGRLGPQRYEQYF. CDR3 DNA sequence: TGTGCCGGGCGGTTAGGCCCCCAAAGGTACGAGCAGTACTTC.

The chain employs TRBV5-6 and TRBJ2-3; 7 bases align to TRBD2. The V gene's germline CDR1 is SGHDT and CDR2 YYEEEE. Trimming took 0 bases from V and 4 from J; bases not matched to a gene: 5. This CDR3 is built from 15 residues. This CDR3 is CASSLGGGPSDTQYF. The CDR3 nucleotides are TGTGCCAGCAGCTTGGGGGGAGGGCCCTCAGATACGCAGTATTTT.

This rearrangement joins TRBV5-1 to TRBJ2-7; the match to TRBD1 covers 9 bases. Germline CDR1 reads SGHRS; CDR2 reads YFSETQ. The V and J ends lost 4 bases and 1 base, in that order; junction bases with no gene match: 9. The length of the CDR3 is 16 residues. The CDR3 nucleotides read TGCGCCAGCAGCCCGACAGGGGGGAGAGGGTCCTACGAGCAGTACTTC. Amino acid sequence: CASSPTGGRGSYEQYF.

V usage is TRBV28 and J usage is TRBJ1-2; the match to TRBD1 covers 8 bases. Germline lookup yields CDR1 MDHEN and CDR2 SYDVKM. The CDR3 extends over 13 amino acids. V lost 9 bases and J lost 4; bases outside the gene matches: 7. The CDR3 DNA reads as TGTGCCAGTTCCTGGACAGGGCGCTATGGCTACACCTTC. Translating it yields CASSWTGRYGYTF.

V usage is TRBV5-6 and J usage is TRBJ2-7; 11 bases line up with TRBD1. Germline loops: CDR1 SGHDT, CDR2 YYEEEE. V lost 2 bases to trimming and J lost 4 bases; unmatched junction nucleotides: 5. The CDR3 is 15 residues long. CDR3 sequence reads: CASSFWTGGGYEQYF. The CDR3 DNA follows: TGTGCCAGCAGCTTCTGGACAGGGGGCGGGTACGAGCAGTACTTC.

This clone turned up a few times. The chain couples TRBV6-5 to TRBJ1-5, with TRBD1 matching over 11 bases. V shed 6 bases and J 4 bases; nucleotides not matched to a gene: 5. From germline, CDR1 is MNHEY and CDR2 SVGAGI. The CDR3 totals 15 residues. CDR3 nucleotide sequence: TGTGCCAGCAGCCTAGGACAGGGGGCTAATCAGCCCCAGCATTTT. This gives the protein CASSLGQGANQPQHF.

This clone was found once. The chain employs TRBV6-5 and TRBJ1-3; possible D gene TRBD1, 6 bases. The CDR3 length is 15 residues. Germline V gene lookup returns CDR1 MNHEY and CDR2 SVGAGI. Trimming shortened V by 6 bases and J by 0 bases, and 12 bases separated the two germline ends. The CDR3 DNA reads as TGTGCCAGCAGGCCCACAGGGCCCTCTGGAAACACCATATATTTT. This codes for CASRPTGPSGNTIYF.

The V and J genes are TRBV7-2 and TRBJ2-7; D gene ambiguous. Germline CDR1 and CDR2: SGHTA and FQGNSA. V was clipped by 8 bases and J by 1 base, with 3 bases between them. This CDR3 region has 10 residues. This chain's CDR3 is CASGSYEQYF. CDR3 DNA sequence: TGTGCCAGCGGGTCCTACGAGCAGTACTTC.

V is TRBV6-1 and J is TRBJ2-3; D unresolved. The V and J ends lost 7 bases and 11 bases respectively, with 16 bases between them. The CDR3 runs 12 residues. The germline CDR1 and CDR2 sequences are MNHNS and SASEGT. The DNA for the CDR3 is TGTGCCAGCATGCAGCAAATGCAGGTGCAGTATTTT. This codes for CASMQQMQVQYF.

In its sample, this clone was seen once. The chain is built from TRBV12-5 and TRBJ2-5; D is possibly TRBD2 (5 bases). V gave up 0 bases and J gave up 4 bases, with 6 bases separating them. Germline CDR1 LGHNT, CDR2 FRNRAP. There are 13 residues in the CDR3. Here the CDR3 reads CASGLVGGETQYF. The CDR3 coding sequence is TGTGCTAGTGGTTTGGTAGGAGGAGAGACCCAGTACTTC.

V is TRBV19 and J is TRBJ1-1; tentative D call: TRBD1 (5 bases). Trimming removed 5 bases at V and 5 bases at J, with 15 bases between. This CDR3 region has 14 residues. From germline, CDR1 is LNHDA and CDR2 SQIVND (reference sequence). CDR3 residues: CASSVPRGVTEAFF. The CDR3 coding sequence is TGTGCCAGTAGTGTCCCCCGAGGGGTTACTGAAGCTTTCTTT. Together with reference TRBV19 and TRBJ1-1, the CDR3 gives the full variable domain: DGGITQSPKYLFRKEGQNVTLSCEQNLNHDAMYWYRQDPGQGLRLIYYSQIVNDFQKGDIAEGYSVSREKKESFPLTVTSAQKNPTAFYLCASSVPRGVTEAFFGQGTRLTVV.

The chain couples TRBV7-9 to TRBJ2-1, with 9 bases aligning to TRBD2. The germline V gene has CDR1 SEHNR and CDR2 FQNEAQ (reference sequence). The J segment lost 6 bases and the V segment lost 0 bases, leaving 3 bases of the junction unmatched. The CDR3 is made up of 15 amino acids. The CDR3 coding sequence is TGTGCCAGCAGCTTAGCGTCTAGCGGGGTCAATGAGCAGTTCTTC. This codes for CASSLASSGVNEQFF.